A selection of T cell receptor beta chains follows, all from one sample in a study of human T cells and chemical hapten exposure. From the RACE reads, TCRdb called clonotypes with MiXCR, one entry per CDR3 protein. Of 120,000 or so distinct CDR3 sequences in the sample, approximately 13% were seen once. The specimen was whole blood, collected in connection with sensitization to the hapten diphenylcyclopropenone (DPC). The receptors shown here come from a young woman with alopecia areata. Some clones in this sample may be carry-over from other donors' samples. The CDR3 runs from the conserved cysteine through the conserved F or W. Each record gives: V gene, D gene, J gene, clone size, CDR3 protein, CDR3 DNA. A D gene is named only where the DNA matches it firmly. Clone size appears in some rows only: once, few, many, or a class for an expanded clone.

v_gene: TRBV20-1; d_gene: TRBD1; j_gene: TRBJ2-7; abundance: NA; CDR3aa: CSSVGQAYSYEQYF; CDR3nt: TGCAGCTCTGTCGGACAGGCTTACTCCTACGAGCAGTACTTC
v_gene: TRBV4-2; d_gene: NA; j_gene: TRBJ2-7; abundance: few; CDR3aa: CASSVETVGAYEQYF; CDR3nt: TGTGCCAGCAGCGTAGAGACAGTTGGGGCCTACGAGCAGTACTTC
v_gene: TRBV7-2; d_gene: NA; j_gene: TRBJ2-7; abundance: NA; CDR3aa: CASSLASQGPYEQYF; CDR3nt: TGTGCCAGCAGCTTAGCGTCCCAGGGTCCCTACGAGCAGTACTTC
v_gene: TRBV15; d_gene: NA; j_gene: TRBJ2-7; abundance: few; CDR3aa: CATSRSRNPTYEQYF; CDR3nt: TGTGCCACCAGCAGATCCAGGAACCCTACCTACGAGCAGTACTTC
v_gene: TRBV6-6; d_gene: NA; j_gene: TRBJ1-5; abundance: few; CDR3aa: CASSYNRFRPQTVKNQPQHF; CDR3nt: TGTGCCAGCAGTTATAATCGGTTCCGTCCACAGACAGTGAAAAATCAGCCCCAGCATTTT
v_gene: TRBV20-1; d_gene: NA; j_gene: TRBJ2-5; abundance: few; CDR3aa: CSAIPDLETQYF; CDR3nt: TGCAGTGCTATCCCCGATTTAGAGACCCAGTACTTC
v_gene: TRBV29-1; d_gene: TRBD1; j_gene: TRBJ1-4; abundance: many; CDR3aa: CSAMRQGDEKLFF; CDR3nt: TGCAGCGCAATGAGACAGGGTGATGAAAAACTGTTTTTT
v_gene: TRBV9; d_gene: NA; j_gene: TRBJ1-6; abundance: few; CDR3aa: CASSPRGNNSPLHF; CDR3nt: TGTGCCAGCAGCCCCAGGGGCAATAATTCACCCCTCCACTTT
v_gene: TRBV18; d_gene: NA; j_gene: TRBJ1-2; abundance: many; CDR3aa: CASSPPGLYGYTF; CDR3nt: TGTGCCAGCTCACCACCCGGACTCTATGGCTACACCTTC
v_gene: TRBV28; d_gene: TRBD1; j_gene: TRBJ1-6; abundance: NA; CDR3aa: CASRLGTGGNSPLHF; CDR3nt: TGTGCCAGCAGGCTAGGGACAGGGGGTAATTCACCCCTCCACTTT
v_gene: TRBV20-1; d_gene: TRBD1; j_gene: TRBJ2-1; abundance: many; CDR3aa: CSARPDRESYNEQFF; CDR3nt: TGCAGTGCTCGCCCCGACAGGGAATCCTACAATGAGCAGTTCTTC
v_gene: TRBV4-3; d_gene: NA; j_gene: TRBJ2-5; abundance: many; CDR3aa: CASSQEEGIGETQYF; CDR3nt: TGCGCCAGCAGCCAAGAAGAAGGAATAGGAGAGACCCAGTACTTC
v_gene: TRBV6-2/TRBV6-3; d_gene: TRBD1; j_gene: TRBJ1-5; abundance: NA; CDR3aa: CASSYSGQVSNQPQHF; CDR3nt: TGTGCCAGCAGTTACTCGGGACAGGTTAGCAATCAGCCCCAGCATTTT
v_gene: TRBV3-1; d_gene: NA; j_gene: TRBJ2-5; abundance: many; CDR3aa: CASSQDLQGGTQYF; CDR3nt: TGTGCCAGCAGCCAAGATCTACAGGGTGGGACCCAGTACTTC
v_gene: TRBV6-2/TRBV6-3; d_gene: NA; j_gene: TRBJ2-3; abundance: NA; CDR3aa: CASTPPGRTDTQYF; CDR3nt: TGTGCCAGCACTCCCCCGGGCCGTACAGATACGCAGTATTTT
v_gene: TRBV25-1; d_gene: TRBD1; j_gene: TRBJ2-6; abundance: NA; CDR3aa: CASSGGQAFSGANVLTF; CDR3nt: TGTGCCAGCAGTGGGGGACAGGCGTTCTCTGGGGCCAACGTCCTGACTTTC
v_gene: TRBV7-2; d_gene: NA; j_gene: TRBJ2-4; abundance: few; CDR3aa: CASSLGIVAKNIQYF; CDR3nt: TGTGCCAGCAGCTTAGGTATTGTCGCCAAAAACATTCAGTACTTC
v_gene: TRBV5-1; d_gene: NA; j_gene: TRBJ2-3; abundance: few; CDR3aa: CASSLVPPSTDTQYF; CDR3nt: TGCGCCAGCAGCTTGGTTCCTCCCAGCACAGATACGCAGTATTTT
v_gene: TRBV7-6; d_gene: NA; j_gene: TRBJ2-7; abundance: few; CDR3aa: CASSLTPRGGLSYEQYF; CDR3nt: TGTGCCAGCAGCTTAACTCCAAGAGGGGGGTTGTCCTACGAGCAGTACTTC
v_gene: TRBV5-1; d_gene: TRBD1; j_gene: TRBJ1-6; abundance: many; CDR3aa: CASSWTGLPSSPLHF; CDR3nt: TGCGCCAGCAGCTGGACAGGGCTCCCTTCCTCACCCCTCCACTTT
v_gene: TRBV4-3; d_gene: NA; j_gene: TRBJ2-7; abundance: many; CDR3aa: CASSQVGTYNEQYF; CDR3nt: TGCGCCAGCAGCCAAGTGGGCACCTACAACGAGCAGTACTTC
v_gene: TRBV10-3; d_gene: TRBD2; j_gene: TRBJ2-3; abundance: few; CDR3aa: CAISTGTSLTDTQYF; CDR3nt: TGTGCCATCAGCACCGGGACTAGCTTGACAGATACGCAGTATTTT
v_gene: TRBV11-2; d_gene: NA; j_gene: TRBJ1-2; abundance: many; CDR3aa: CASSPYRSGYTF; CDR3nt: TGTGCCAGCAGCCCCTACAGATCTGGCTACACCTTC
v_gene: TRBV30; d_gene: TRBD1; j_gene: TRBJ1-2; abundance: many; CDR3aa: CAWDRGQTLPVTF; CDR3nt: TGTGCCTGGGATAGGGGACAGACCCTCCCTGTCACCTTC
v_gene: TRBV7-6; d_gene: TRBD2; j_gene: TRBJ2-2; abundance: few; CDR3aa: CATLPGLASTGELFF; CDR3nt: TGTGCCACATTACCGGGACTAGCTAGCACCGGGGAGCTGTTTTTT
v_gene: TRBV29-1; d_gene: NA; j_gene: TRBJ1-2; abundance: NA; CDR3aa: CSVEDPRGLYGYTF; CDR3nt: TGCAGCGTTGAAGACCCCAGGGGCCTCTATGGCTACACCTTC
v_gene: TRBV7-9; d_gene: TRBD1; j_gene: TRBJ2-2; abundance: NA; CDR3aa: CASSLRDGTAGELFF; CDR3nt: TGTGCCAGCAGCTTAAGGGATGGGACAGCCGGGGAGCTGTTTTTT
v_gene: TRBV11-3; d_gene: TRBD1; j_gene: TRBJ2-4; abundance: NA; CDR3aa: CVSSRQGVGNIQYF; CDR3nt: TGTGTCAGCAGCCGACAGGGGGTTGGAAACATTCAGTACTTC
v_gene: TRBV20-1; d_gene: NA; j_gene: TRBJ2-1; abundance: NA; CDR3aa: CSAPQGGVSNEQFF; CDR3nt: TGCAGTGCTCCCCAGGGGGGGGTTTCCAATGAGCAGTTCTTC
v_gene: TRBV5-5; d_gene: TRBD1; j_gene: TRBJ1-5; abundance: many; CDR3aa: CASSTTGDINQPQHF; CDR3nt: TGTGCCAGCAGCACGACAGGGGATATCAATCAGCCCCAGCATTTT
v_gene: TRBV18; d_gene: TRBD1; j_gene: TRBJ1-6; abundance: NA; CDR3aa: CASSPLDAGGNSPLHF; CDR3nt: TGTGCCAGCTCACCACTCGACGCAGGGGGTAATTCACCCCTCCACTTT
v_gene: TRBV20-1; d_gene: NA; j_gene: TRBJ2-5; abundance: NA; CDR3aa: CSASRVLGGGGETQYF; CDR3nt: TGCAGTGCTTCCCGCGTCTTAGGTGGCGGGGGCGAGACCCAGTACTTC
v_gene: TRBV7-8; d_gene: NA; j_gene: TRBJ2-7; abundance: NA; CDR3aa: CASSPSAYEQYF; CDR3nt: TGTGCCAGCAGCCCAAGCGCTTACGAGCAGTACTTC
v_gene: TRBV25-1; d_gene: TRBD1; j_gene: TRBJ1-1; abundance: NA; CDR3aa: CASSPRDRASGAFF; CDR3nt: TGTGCCAGCAGTCCCCGGGACAGGGCCTCGGGAGCTTTCTTT
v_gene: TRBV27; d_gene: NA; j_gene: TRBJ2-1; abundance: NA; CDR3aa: CASSSGHTEQFF; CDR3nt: TGTGCCAGCAGTTCTGGACACACAGAGCAGTTCTTC
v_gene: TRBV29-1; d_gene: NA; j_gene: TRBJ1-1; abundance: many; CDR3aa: CSGYRVNTEAFF; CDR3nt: TGCAGCGGATATAGGGTGAACACTGAAGCTTTCTTT
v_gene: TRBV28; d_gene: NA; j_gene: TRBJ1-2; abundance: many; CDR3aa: CASSRREDGYTF; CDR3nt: TGTGCCAGCAGTCGAAGAGAAGATGGCTACACCTTC
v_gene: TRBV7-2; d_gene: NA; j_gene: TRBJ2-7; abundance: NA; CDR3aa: CASSLVLGRDEQYF; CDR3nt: TGTGCCAGCAGCTTAGTTCTGGGTCGGGACGAGCAGTACTTC
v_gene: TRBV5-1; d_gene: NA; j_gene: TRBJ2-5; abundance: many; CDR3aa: CASYRAQETQYF; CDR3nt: TGCGCCAGCTACAGGGCCCAAGAGACCCAGTACTTC
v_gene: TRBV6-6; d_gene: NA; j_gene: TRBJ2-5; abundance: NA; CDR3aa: CASSSLEGVRETQYF; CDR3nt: TGTGCCAGCAGTTCGCTCGAGGGGGTGAGGGAGACCCAGTACTTC
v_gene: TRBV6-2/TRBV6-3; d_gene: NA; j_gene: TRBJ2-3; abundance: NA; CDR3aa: CASSYQSARGSSDTQYF; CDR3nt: TGTGCCAGCAGTTACCAAAGTGCCAGGGGAAGTTCAGATACGCAGTATTTT
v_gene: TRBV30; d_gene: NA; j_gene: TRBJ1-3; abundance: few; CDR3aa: CAWKPGRNSGNTIYF; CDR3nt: TGTGCCTGGAAACCGGGACGGAACTCTGGAAACACCATATATTTT
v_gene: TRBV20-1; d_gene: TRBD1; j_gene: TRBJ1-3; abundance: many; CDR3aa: CSASRTGGGNTIYF; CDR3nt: TGCAGTGCTTCCCGGACAGGAGGCGGAAACACCATATATTTT
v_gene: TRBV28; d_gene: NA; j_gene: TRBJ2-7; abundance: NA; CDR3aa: CASKDRTYEQYF; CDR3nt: TGTGCCAGCAAGGACCGGACCTACGAGCAGTACTTC
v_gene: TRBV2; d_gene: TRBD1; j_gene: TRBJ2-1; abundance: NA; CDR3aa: CASRGTANEQFF; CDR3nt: TGTGCCAGCAGGGGGACAGCCAATGAGCAGTTCTTC